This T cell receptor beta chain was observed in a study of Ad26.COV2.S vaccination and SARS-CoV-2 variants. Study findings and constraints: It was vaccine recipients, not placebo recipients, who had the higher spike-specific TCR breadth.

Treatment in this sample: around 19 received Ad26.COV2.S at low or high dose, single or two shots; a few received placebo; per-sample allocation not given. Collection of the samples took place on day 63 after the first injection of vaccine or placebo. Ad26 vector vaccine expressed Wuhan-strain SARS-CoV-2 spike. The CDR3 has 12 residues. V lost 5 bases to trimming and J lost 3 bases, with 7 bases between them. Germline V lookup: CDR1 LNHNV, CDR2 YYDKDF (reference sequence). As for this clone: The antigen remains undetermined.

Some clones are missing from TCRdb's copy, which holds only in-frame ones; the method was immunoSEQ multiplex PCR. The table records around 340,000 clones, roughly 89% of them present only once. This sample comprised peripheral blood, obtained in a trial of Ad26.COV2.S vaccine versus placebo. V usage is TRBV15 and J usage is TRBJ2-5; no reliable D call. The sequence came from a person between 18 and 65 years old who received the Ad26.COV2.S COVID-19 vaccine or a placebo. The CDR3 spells CATSAWEETQYF. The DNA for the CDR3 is TGTGCCACCAGCGCGTGGGAAGAGACCCAGTACTTC.